This TCR beta chain was profiled in a study of spatial heterogeneity in lung cancer. Across the whole study: The study observed each unique TCR and UMI combination more than ten times on average in raw reads.

The study tagged each TCR cDNA molecule with a unique molecular identifier. One entry per CDR3 protein, called by TCRdb with MiXCR from the 5' RACE reads. There are over 10,000 distinct CDR3 sequences in the sample; around 3.7% occur only once, and under 45% lies in the top ten. Time point noted: sample taken at primary tumor resection. The CDR3 runs 13 residues. In germline, CDR1 is SGHVS, CDR2 FNYEAQ. V was shortened by 5 bases and J by 4 bases, with 11 bases between the two germline ends. The TCR originated in a male donor with early-stage non-small cell lung cancer. This rearrangement joins TRBV7-6 to TRBJ2-5; D may be TRBD2 (5 bases). The source was PBMCs, collected at surgery. The CDR3 protein is CASSALAGETQYF. The DNA for the CDR3 is TGTGCCAGCAGCGCGCTAGCAGGAGAGACCCAGTACTTC.